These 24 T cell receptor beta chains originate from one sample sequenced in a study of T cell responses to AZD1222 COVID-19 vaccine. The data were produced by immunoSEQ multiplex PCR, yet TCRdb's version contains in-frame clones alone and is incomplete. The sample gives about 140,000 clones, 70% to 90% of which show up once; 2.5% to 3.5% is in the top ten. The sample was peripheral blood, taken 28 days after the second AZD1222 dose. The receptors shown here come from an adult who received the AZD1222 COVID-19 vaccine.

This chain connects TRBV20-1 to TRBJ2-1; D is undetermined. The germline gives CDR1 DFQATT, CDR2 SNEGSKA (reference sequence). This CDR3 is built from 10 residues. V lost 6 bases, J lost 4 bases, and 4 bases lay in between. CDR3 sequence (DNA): TGCAGTGCCATATACAATGAGCAGTTCTTC. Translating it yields CSAIYNEQFF.

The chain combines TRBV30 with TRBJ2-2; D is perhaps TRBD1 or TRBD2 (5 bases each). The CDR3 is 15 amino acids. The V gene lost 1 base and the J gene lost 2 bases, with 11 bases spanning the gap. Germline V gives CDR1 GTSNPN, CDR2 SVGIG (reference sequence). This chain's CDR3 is CAWSAWDQNTGELFF. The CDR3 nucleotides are TGTGCCTGGAGTGCCTGGGACCAAAACACCGGGGAGCTGTTTTTT.

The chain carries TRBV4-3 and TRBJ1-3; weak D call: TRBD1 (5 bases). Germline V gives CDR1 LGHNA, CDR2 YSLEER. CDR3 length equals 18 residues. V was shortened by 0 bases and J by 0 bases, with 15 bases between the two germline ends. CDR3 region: CASSQDAGSSLSGNTIYF. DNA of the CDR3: TGCGCCAGCAGCCAAGATGCAGGGTCATCACTCTCTGGAAACACCATATATTTT.

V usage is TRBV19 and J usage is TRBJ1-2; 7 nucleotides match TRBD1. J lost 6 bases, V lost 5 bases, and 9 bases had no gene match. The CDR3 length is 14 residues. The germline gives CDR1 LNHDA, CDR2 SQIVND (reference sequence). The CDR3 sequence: CASSYPGQNNGYTF. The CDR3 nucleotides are TGTGCCAGTAGTTATCCGGGACAGAATAATGGCTACACCTTC.

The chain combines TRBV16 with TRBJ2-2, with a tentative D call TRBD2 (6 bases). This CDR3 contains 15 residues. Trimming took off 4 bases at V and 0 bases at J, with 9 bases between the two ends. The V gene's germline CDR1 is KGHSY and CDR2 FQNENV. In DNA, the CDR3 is TGTGCCAGCAGCCCTACGGGGGCGAACACCGGGGAGCTGTTTTTT. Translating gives CASSPTGANTGELFF.

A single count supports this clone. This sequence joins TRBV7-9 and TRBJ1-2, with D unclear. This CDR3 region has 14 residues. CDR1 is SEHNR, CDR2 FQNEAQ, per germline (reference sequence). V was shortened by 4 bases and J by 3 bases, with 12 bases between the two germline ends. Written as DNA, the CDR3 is TGTGCCAGCAGCTCGATGGGTTTTGACTATGGCTACACCTTC. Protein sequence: CASSSMGFDYGYTF.

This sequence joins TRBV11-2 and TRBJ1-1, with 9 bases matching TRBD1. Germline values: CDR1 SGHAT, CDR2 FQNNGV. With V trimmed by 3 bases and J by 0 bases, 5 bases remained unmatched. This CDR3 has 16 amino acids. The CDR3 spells CASSLTGGRMNTEAFF. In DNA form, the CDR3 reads TGTGCCAGCAGCTTGACAGGGGGTCGGATGAACACTGAAGCTTTCTTT.

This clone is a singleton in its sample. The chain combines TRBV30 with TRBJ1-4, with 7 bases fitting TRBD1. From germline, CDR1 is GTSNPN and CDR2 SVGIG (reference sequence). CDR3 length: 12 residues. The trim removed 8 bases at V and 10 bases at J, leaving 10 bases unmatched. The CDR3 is CARDSTWGKLFF. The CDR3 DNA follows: TGTGCCCGGGACAGCACTTGGGGAAAACTGTTTTTT.

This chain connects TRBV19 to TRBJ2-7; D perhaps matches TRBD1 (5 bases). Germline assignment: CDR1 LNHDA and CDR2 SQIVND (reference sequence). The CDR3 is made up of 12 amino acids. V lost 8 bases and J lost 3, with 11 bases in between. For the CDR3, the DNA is TGTGCCAGTCCGACAGCCAGCTACGAGCAGTACTTC. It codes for CASPTASYEQYF.

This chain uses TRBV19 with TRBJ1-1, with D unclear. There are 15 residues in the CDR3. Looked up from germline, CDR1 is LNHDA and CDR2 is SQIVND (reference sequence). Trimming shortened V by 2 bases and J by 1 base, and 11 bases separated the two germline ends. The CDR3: CASSISWETNTEAFF. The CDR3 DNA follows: TGTGCCAGTAGTATATCATGGGAGACGAACACTGAAGCTTTCTTT. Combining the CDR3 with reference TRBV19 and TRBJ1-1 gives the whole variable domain DGGITQSPKYLFRKEGQNVTLSCEQNLNHDAMYWYRQDPGQGLRLIYYSQIVNDFQKGDIAEGYSVSREKKESFPLTVTSAQKNPTAFYLCASSISWETNTEAFFGQGTRLTVV.

CDR3 amino acids: CASSGQTDQPQHF. The CDR3 bases are TGTGCCAGCAGTGGACAGACGGATCAGCCCCAGCATTTT. The genes are TRBV7-2 and TRBJ1-5; weak D call: TRBD1 (6 bases). The CDR3 has 13 residues. V shed 6 bases and J shed 5 bases, with 11 bases lying between them. Germline CDR1 is SGHTA and CDR2 is FQGNSA.

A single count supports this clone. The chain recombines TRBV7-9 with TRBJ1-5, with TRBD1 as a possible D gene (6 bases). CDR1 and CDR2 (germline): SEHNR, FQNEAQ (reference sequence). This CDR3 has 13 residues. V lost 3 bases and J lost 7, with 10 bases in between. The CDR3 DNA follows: TGTGCCAGCAGCTTCGCAGGGGAACAGCCCCAGCATTTT. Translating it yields CASSFAGEQPQHF.

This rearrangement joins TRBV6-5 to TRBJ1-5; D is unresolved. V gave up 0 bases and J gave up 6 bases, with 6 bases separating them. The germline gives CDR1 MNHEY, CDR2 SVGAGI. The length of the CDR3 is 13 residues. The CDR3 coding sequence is TGTGCCAGCAGTTACTCACCCGGTCAGCCCCAGCATTTT. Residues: CASSYSPGQPQHF.

CDR3: CASSLEGHKGEAGQFF. Written as DNA, the CDR3 is TGTGCCAGCAGCTTAGAGGGGCACAAGGGGGAAGCGGGGCAGTTCTTC. The V and J genes are TRBV11-2 and TRBJ2-1; D could derive from TRBD1 or TRBD2 (6 bases each). Germline loops: CDR1 SGHAT, CDR2 FQNNGV. Trimming took 0 bases from V and 12 from J, leaving 21 bases between them. CDR3 length equals 16 residues.

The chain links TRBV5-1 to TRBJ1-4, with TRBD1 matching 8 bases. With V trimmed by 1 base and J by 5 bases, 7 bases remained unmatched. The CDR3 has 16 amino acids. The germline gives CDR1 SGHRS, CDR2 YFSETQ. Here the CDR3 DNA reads TGCGCCAGCAGCTTGTCGGGACAGGCCAAAAATGAAAAACTGTTTTTT. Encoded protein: CASSLSGQAKNEKLFF.

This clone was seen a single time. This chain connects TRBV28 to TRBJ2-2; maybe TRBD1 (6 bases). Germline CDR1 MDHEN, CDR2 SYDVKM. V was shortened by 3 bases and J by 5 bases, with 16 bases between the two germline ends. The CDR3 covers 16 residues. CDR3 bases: TGTGCCAGCAGTTTTTGGGACACCCGTTTAACCGGGGAGCTGTTTTTT. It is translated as CASSFWDTRLTGELFF.

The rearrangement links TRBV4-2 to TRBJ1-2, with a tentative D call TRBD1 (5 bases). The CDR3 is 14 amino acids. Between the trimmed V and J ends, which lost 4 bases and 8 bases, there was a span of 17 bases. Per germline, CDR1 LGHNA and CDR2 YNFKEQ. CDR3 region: CASSLPERGPGYTF. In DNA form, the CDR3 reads TGTGCCAGCAGCCTCCCCGAGAGGGGTCCGGGCTACACCTTC.

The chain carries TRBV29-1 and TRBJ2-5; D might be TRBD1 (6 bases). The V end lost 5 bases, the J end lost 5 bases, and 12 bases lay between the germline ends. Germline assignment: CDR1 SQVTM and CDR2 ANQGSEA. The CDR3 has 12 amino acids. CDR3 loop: CSVKGQSETQYF. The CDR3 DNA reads TGCAGCGTTAAAGGACAGTCGGAGACCCAGTACTTC.

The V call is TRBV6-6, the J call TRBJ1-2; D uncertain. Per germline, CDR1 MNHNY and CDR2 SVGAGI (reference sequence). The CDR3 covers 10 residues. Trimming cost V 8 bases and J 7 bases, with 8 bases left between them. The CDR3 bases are TGTGCCAGCCGTCTAGGTGGCTACACCTTC. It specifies CASRLGGYTF.

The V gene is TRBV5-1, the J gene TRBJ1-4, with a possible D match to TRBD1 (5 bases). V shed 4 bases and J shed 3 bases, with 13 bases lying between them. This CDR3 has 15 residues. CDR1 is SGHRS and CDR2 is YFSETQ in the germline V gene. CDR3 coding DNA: TGCGCCAGCAGCATCTGGGACGGAGCTAATGAAAAACTGTTTTTT. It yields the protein CASSIWDGANEKLFF.

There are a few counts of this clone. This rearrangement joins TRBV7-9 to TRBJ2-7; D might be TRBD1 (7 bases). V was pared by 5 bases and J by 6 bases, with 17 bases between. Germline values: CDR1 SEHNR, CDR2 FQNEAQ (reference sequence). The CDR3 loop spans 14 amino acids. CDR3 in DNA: TGTGCCAGCAGCCTCGACAGGGCCGGGGGCGAGCAGTACTTC. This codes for CASSLDRAGGEQYF.

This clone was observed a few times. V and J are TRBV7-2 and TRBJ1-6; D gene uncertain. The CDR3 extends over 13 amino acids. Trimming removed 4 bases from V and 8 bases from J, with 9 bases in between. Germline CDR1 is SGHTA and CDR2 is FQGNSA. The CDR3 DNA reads TGTGCCAGCAGCTCGCTATTGGATTCACCCCTCCACTTT. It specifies CASSSLLDSPLHF.

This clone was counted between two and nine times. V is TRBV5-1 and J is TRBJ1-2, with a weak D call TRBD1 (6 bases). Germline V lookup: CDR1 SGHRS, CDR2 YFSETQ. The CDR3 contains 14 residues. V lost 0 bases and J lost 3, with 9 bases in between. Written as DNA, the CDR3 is TGCGCCAGCAGCTTGGTGGGGGGCGACTATGGCTACACCTTC. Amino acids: CASSLVGGDYGYTF.

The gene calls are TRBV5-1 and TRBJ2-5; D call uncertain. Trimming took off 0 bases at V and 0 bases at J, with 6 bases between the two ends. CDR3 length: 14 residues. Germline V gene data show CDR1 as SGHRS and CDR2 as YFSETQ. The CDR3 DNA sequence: TGCGCCAGCAGCTTGGGACAAGACCAAGAGACCCAGTACTTC. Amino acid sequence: CASSLGQDQETQYF.